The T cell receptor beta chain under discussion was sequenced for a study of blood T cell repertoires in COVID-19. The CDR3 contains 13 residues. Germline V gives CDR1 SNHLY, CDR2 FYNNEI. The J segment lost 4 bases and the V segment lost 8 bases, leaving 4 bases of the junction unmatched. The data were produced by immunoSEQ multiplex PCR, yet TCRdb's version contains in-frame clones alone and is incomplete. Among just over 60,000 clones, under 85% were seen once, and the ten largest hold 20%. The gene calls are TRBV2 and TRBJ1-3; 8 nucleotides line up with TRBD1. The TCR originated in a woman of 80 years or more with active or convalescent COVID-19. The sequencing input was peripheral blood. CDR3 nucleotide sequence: TGTGCCAGCGGACAGGGTACGGGAAACACCATATATTTT. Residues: CASGQGTGNTIYF.